This record concerns one TCR beta chain sequence. The CDR3 consists of 15 residues. CDR1 is SGHRS and CDR2 is YFSETQ in the germline V gene. Trimming at V came to 4 bases and at J to 5 bases, leaving 10 bases not matched to a gene. Each CDR3 protein gets one entry after TCRdb re-called the RACE reads with MiXCR. The data hold about 120,000 distinct CDR3 sequences, with about an eighth observed a single time. This entry belongs to a study of human T cells and chemical hapten exposure. Time point described: patch test 1, 2 weeks after DPC sensitization. Treatment noted: therapeutic diphenylcyclopropenone sensitization with weekly scalp DPC.

This clonotype originated in a man aged 18 to 30 with alopecia areata. Some clones in this sample may be carry-over from other donors' samples. V usage is TRBV5-1 and J usage is TRBJ1-1, with TRBD1 matching 8 bases. Sequenced here: whole blood, sampled in connection with sensitization to the hapten diphenylcyclopropenone (DPC). Here the CDR3 reads CASSTLQGGRTEAFF. CDR3 in DNA: TGCGCCAGCAGCACCCTACAGGGGGGGAGGACTGAAGCTTTCTTT.